The clone carrying this TCR beta chain has only one observation. Antigen: not known. These data come from a study of blood T cells in healthy people across ages. Every donor gave 7.5 to 10 milliliters of peripheral blood. A second PCR of about 6 to 12 cycles used a sample-barcoded 5' primer and a J-beta primer mix. Via MiXCR, TCRdb re-called the 5' RACE reads, giving one row per CDR3 protein. The sample has roughly 2 million distinct CDR3 sequences, 40% to 55% seen once; the top ten hold 2.1%. Study results and limitations: Leaving the PBMCs unsorted stopped any conclusive comparison of naive versus antigen-experienced cells. Samples with more naive T cells showed higher observed beta diversity.

CDR1 and CDR2 (germline): DFQATT, SNEGSKA (reference sequence). The CDR3 is 13 residues long. Trimming took off 0 bases at V and 9 bases at J, with 12 bases between the two ends. The TCR sequence derives from a woman aged 40 to 50 in good health. This rearrangement joins TRBV20-1 to TRBJ2-1, with a tentative D call TRBD2 (5 bases). The specimen was blood. CDR3 coding DNA: TGCAGTGCTAGAGATCGAGGGAGCGGTGAGCAGTTCTTC. It encodes CSARDRGSGEQFF.